This T cell receptor beta chain derives from a study of T cell responses to AZD1222 COVID-19 vaccine. Study in general: Second doses at about 4 or about 12 weeks were pooled.

Germline loops: CDR1 SGHRS, CDR2 YFSETQ. The CDR3 spans 15 residues. V was shortened by 3 bases and J by 5 bases, with 17 bases between the two germline ends. Study-wide results and limits: Just six AZD1222 recipients were seropositive at baseline. Among the donors, most were white British and more were female, and clonal diversity was possibly underestimated. Increased Spike-specific TCR breadth and depth were observed after two AZD1222 doses.

TCRdb keeps only in-frame clones here, not all; method: immunoSEQ multiplex PCR. The repertoire consists of about 130,000 clones, with 90% occurring once and the leading ten covering 1.5% to 2%. In the case of this clone: No antigen is known for it.

The V gene is TRBV5-1, the J gene TRBJ1-2; possibly TRBD1 for D (6 bases). Material: peripheral blood, obtained on day 0 of AZD1222 vaccination. This receptor was obtained from an adult in good health. The CDR3 is CASSSDRPTSYGYTF. CDR3 sequence (DNA): TGCGCCAGCAGCTCCGACAGGCCGACTTCTTATGGCTACACCTTC. Based on the CDR3 plus reference TRBV5-1 and TRBJ1-2, the full variable domain is KAGVTQTPRYLIKTRGQQVTLSCSPISGHRSVSWYQQTPGQGLQFLFEYFSETQRNKGNFPGRFSGRQFSNSRSEMNVSTLELGDSALYLCASSSDRPTSYGYTFGSGTRLTVV.